The present TCR beta chain was sequenced within a study of cytomegalovirus exposure and HLA in healthy donors. Findings and limits, study-wide: Differences between HLA loci emerged in a later analysis of TCR association rates, with DRB1 most and HLA-C fewest. Most TCR sequences were rare, but some public TCRs occurred in many donors.

Trimming pared 4 bases from V and 2 bases from J, leaving 16 bases between. The CDR3 length is 16 residues. CDR1 is MNHEY and CDR2 is SMNVEV in the germline V gene (reference sequence). Notes on this clone: The target antigen is unknown.

It was with 60 Vbeta and 13 Jbeta primers that the PCR ran. TCRdb's table, derived via immunoSEQ multiplex PCR, lists solely in-frame clones and lacks some. This sample yields some 120,000 clones, of which 81% are seen a single time; about 2% belongs to the top ten. The V call is TRBV27, the J call TRBJ2-3, with D perhaps matching TRBD1 (6 bases). This sequence was found in a woman in her 40s in good health and CMV-seronegative. The sequenced sample was PBMCs. This CDR3 is CASSSRGASPTDTQYF. Here the CDR3 DNA reads TGTGCCAGCAGTTCCAGGGGCGCTTCTCCCACAGATACGCAGTATTTT.